The 26 T cell receptor beta chains below come from one sample, sequenced in a study of blood T cell repertoires in COVID-19. Only in-frame clones appear in the TCRdb table, and some are missing; sequencing was by immunoSEQ multiplex PCR. The data show over 150,000 clones, approximately 82% seen once. The source material was peripheral blood. Receptors were obtained from a human donor in a cohort sampled during active COVID-19.

For the CDR3, the DNA is TGCGCCAGACTAGCGGGAGGGCCTTCCTACAATGAGCAGTTCTTC. This translates into CARLAGGPSYNEQFF. The rearrangement joins TRBV10-1 to TRBJ2-1; 13 nucleotides line up with TRBD2. In germline, CDR1 is WNHNN, CDR2 SYGVQD (reference sequence). Unmatched junction bases numbered 3, after V lost 9 bases and J lost 1 base. The CDR3 extends over 15 amino acids.

The chain links TRBV27 to TRBJ2-3; TRBD2 agrees at 15 bases. Looked up from germline, CDR1 is MNHEY and CDR2 is SMNVEV (reference sequence). This CDR3 contains 16 residues. The junction had 6 bases not matched to a gene; V was cut back by 4 bases and J by 7 bases. CDR3 protein: CASSSGLAGGGNTQYF. CDR3 coding DNA: TGTGCCAGCAGTTCCGGACTAGCGGGAGGGGGAAATACGCAGTATTTT.

The chain uses TRBV7-2 and TRBJ2-7; no clear D gene. Germline CDR1 and CDR2: SGHTA and FQGNSA. The CDR3 loop spans 15 amino acids. V shed 1 base and J shed 2 bases, with 12 bases lying between them. CDR3 DNA: TGTGCCAGCAGCTTAGGGCTAACACGGGCCTACGAGCAGTACTTC. Its translation is CASSLGLTRAYEQYF.

This chain links TRBV6-1 with TRBJ1-3; the D gene is possibly TRBD1 (6 bases). CDR3 size: 16 residues. V was pared by 2 bases and J by 0 bases, with 11 bases between. Germline V gene sequence: CDR1 MNHNS, CDR2 SASEGT. In DNA, the CDR3 is TGTGCCAGCAGTGAAAACCCAGGGGCCTCTGGAAACACCATATATTTT. Translated: CASSENPGASGNTIYF.

The chain recombines TRBV10-2 with TRBJ1-4; 11 bases are shared with TRBD1. The CDR3 is 13 residues long. J gave up 8 bases and V 4 bases, and 0 bases lay outside the gene matches. Looked up from germline, CDR1 is WSHSY and CDR2 is SAAADI. CDR3 sequence reads: CASSGTGGEKLFF. CDR3 nucleotides: TGCGCCAGCAGTGGGACAGGGGGCGAAAAACTGTTTTTT.

This clone has only one observation. The V gene is TRBV2, the J gene TRBJ1-4, with a tentative D call TRBD1 (5 bases). The CDR3 sequence is 15 residues long. CDR1 is SNHLY and CDR2 is FYNNEI in the germline V gene. V was clipped by 3 bases and J by 8 bases, with 16 bases between them. The CDR3 DNA reads as TGTGCCAGCAGTGATCTTGGGGCGATAGACGAAAAACTGTTTTTT. This encodes CASSDLGAIDEKLFF.

The rearrangement links TRBV3-1 (or the pseudogene TRBV3-2) to TRBJ2-5; D is uncertain. Germline CDR1 is LGHDT and CDR2 is YNNKEL (reference sequence). This CDR3 has 14 residues. Trimming removed 1 base at V and 4 bases at J, with 10 bases between. CDR3 amino acids: CASSQGPIRETQYF. The CDR3 region has the DNA TGTGCCAGCAGCCAAGGGCCCATCCGAGAGACCCAGTACTTC.

J is TRBJ2-7 and V is TRBV27; 8 positions match TRBD1. In germline, CDR1 is MNHEY, CDR2 SMNVEV (reference sequence). V shed 8 bases and J 0 bases; nucleotides not matched to a gene: 15. The CDR3 contains 17 residues. The CDR3 sequence is CASGLGIGQGSSYEQYF. CDR3 nucleotides: TGTGCCAGCGGTCTAGGGATAGGACAGGGCAGCTCCTACGAGCAGTACTTC.

As to this clone: An end of the junction differs from the germline gene, which may be a read error. The chain employs TRBV6-6 and TRBJ2-7; the D gene is possibly TRBD1 (6 bases). From germline, CDR1 is MNHNY and CDR2 SVGAGI (reference sequence). This CDR3 is built from 13 residues. The CDR3 nucleotides read TGTGCCAGCAGTTGGGGACAATCCTCCGAGCAGTACTTC. Amino acids: CASSWGQSSEQYF.

This clone turned up a few times. The genes are TRBV19 and TRBJ1-2; D may be TRBD1 (5 bases). Germline V lookup: CDR1 LNHDA, CDR2 SQIVND (reference sequence). There are 16 residues in the CDR3. Deletions cut 3 bases from V and 2 bases from J, with 16 bases between. The CDR3 here is CASSMAFGATNYGYTF. Written as DNA, the CDR3 is TGTGCCAGTAGTATGGCTTTTGGGGCAACCAACTATGGCTACACCTTC.

This clone was detected once. V is TRBV7-2 and J is TRBJ1-4, with TRBD1 matching over 9 bases. The length of the CDR3 is 16 residues. Losses at the gene ends were 1 base for V and 11 bases for J; bases not matched to a gene: 11. Germline CDR1 SGHTA, CDR2 FQGNSA. CDR3 loop: CASSLGRQGDGPKLFF. CDR3 bases: TGTGCCAGCAGCTTAGGTAGACAGGGGGACGGTCCTAAACTGTTTTTT.

The chain couples TRBV27 to TRBJ1-5; TRBD1 agrees at 7 bases. J lost 5 bases, V lost 5 bases, and 6 bases had no gene match. CDR3 size: 14 residues. CDR1 and CDR2 from the germline V gene are MNHEY and SMNVEV (reference sequence). The CDR3 nucleotides are TGTGCCAGCAGTGAGAGACAGGGAGATCAGCCCCAGCATTTT. Translating gives CASSERQGDQPQHF.

This chain links TRBV6-5 with TRBJ2-7, with 11 bases identical to TRBD2. The CDR3 loop spans 15 amino acids. The V gene's germline CDR1 is MNHEY and CDR2 SVGAGI. V gave up 6 bases and J gave up 3 bases; unmatched junction bases: 7. The CDR3 here is CASRASGRLLYEQYF. The CDR3 DNA sequence: TGTGCCAGCAGGGCTAGCGGGAGGCTCCTCTACGAGCAGTACTTC.

This chain uses TRBV9 with TRBJ1-5, with D perhaps TRBD1 (6 bases). Per germline, CDR1 SGDLS and CDR2 YYNGEE. Trimming removed 3 bases at V and 1 base at J, with 8 bases between. This CDR3 comprises 14 residues. CDR3 nucleotides: TGTGCCAGCAGCGGTGACAGGAGCAATCAGCCCCAGCATTTT. Translated: CASSGDRSNQPQHF.

CDR3 amino acids: CASSPLPNTENTGELFF. The CDR3 DNA is TGTGCCAGCTCACCACTACCCAATACAGAGAACACCGGGGAGCTGTTTTTT. The V and J genes are TRBV18 and TRBJ2-2; D is undetermined. CDR1 and CDR2 from the germline V gene are KGHSH and LQKENI. V lost 1 base and J lost 1, with 13 bases in between. There are 17 residues in the CDR3.

The DNA of the CDR3 is TGTGCCAGCCGTGCCAGCGGACATCAGCCCCAGCATTTT. This translates into CASRASGHQPQHF. The V and J genes are TRBV28 and TRBJ1-5, with D uncertain. The germline V gene encodes CDR1 MDHEN and CDR2 SYDVKM. This CDR3 is 13 amino acids long. The V end was cut by 8 bases, the J end by 5 bases, with 13 bases between.

This clone appeared a single time. The chain has TRBV12-3 or TRBV12-4 and TRBJ1-2; 7 nucleotides line up with TRBD1. V was clipped by 6 bases and J by 4 bases; unmatched bases: 2. The CDR3 contains 12 residues. The CDR3 protein is CASSRGFYGYTF. CDR3 nucleotide sequence: TGTGCCAGCAGCAGGGGGTTCTATGGCTACACCTTC.

This chain links TRBV12-5 with TRBJ1-3; the D gene is possibly TRBD1 (5 bases). With 1 base removed from V and 0 bases from J, the gap between germline ends came to 10 bases. CDR3 length: 16 residues. Germline V gene lookup returns CDR1 LGHNT and CDR2 FRNRAP. CDR3 nucleotide sequence: TGTGCTAGTGGTTTGGGACAGAGTAACTCTGGAAACACCATATATTTT. Translated: CASGLGQSNSGNTIYF.

The chain carries TRBV27 and TRBJ2-7; D not resolved. V dropped 4 bases and J dropped 6 bases, with 28 bases sitting between them. The CDR3 is made up of 18 amino acids. From germline, CDR1 is MNHEY and CDR2 SMNVEV (reference sequence). CDR3 DNA: TGTGCCAGCAGTTGCGACCCCGTGAATTCTTCAGCGTGGCCCGAGCAGTACTTC. Amino acids: CASSCDPVNSSAWPEQYF.

This chain links TRBV7-9 with TRBJ2-1, with 13 bases fitting TRBD2. V lost 5 bases, J lost 8 bases, and 6 bases stayed unmatched. There are 15 residues in the CDR3. Germline values: CDR1 SEHNR, CDR2 FQNEAQ (reference sequence). CDR3 residues: CASSDRLAGGDEQFF. CDR3 coding DNA: TGTGCCAGCAGCGACCGACTAGCGGGAGGCGATGAGCAGTTCTTC.

This chain links TRBV19 with TRBJ2-7; D is unclear. CDR3 length: 11 amino acids. CDR1 is LNHDA, CDR2 SQIVND, per germline (reference sequence). V lost 4 bases, J lost 3 bases, and 4 bases lay in between. For the CDR3, the DNA is TGTGCCAGTAGTACGGGCTACGAGCAGTACTTC. Its translation is CASSTGYEQYF.

J is TRBJ1-4 and V is TRBV2, with a weak D call TRBD1 (5 bases). V was clipped by 7 bases and J by 6 bases, with 18 bases between them. The CDR3 is 15 residues long. Germline loops: CDR1 SNHLY, CDR2 FYNNEI. The CDR3 nucleotides are TGTGCCAGCAAATGGAAGGGGCTCAACGATGAAAAACTGTTTTTT. It is translated as CASKWKGLNDEKLFF.

The J gene is TRBJ2-1, the V gene TRBV27; 12 positions match TRBD2. The CDR3 extends over 16 amino acids. Germline CDR1 reads MNHEY; CDR2 reads SMNVEV (reference sequence). V lost 4 bases, J lost 5 bases, and 6 bases stayed unmatched. The CDR3 DNA sequence: TGTGCCAGCAGTTCAAGCCTAGCGGGAGGGGACAATGAGCAGTTCTTC. Translating gives CASSSSLAGGDNEQFF.

The V and J genes are TRBV7-9 and TRBJ2-1, with 10 bases fitting TRBD2. This CDR3 comprises 16 residues. Germline V gene lookup returns CDR1 SEHNR and CDR2 FQNEAQ (reference sequence). V dropped 6 bases and J dropped 4; count of bases not matched to a gene: 9. CDR3 amino acids: CASRPASGRGYNEQFF. The CDR3 bases are TGTGCCAGCAGACCTGCGAGCGGGAGGGGATACAATGAGCAGTTCTTC. The complete variable domain, with remaining parts taken from reference TRBV7-9 and TRBJ2-1, reads DTGVSQNPRHKITKRGQNVTFRCDPISEHNRLYWYRQTLGQGPEFLTYFQNEAQLEKSRLLSDRFSAERPKGSFSTLEIQRTEQGDSAMYLCASRPASGRGYNEQFFGPGTRLTVL.

The V gene is TRBV7-8, the J gene TRBJ2-1; D not resolved. Germline V lookup: CDR1 SGHVS, CDR2 FQNEAQ. Trimming removed 4 bases at V and 0 bases at J, with 10 bases between. The CDR3 totals 15 residues. Written as DNA, the CDR3 is TGTGCCAGCAGCTCTAGGAGTAGCTCCTACAATGAGCAGTTCTTC. It is translated as CASSSRSSSYNEQFF.

V and J are TRBV2 and TRBJ1-6, with 8 bases that match TRBD1. The CDR3 is 15 amino acids. The J segment lost 10 bases and the V segment lost 4 bases, leaving 9 bases of the junction unmatched. Germline CDR1 SNHLY, CDR2 FYNNEI. CDR3 region: CASSAPPGGRSPLHF. The CDR3 DNA reads TGTGCCAGCAGTGCTCCGCCAGGGGGCAGATCACCCCTCCACTTT.